The 6 T cell receptor beta chains listed next were all sequenced from one sample in a study of blood T cell repertoires in COVID-19. Profiling relied on immunoSEQ multiplex PCR, and the TCRdb table lists in-frame clones only, not all of them. The profile shows approximately 190,000 clones, about four fifths of them singletons. Material: peripheral blood. The receptor source for this set is a woman aged 55-69 years with COVID-19, enrolled during active disease.

V is TRBV9 and J is TRBJ2-3; 10 bases map to TRBD1. Germline V gene data show CDR1 as SGDLS and CDR2 as YYNGEE. The CDR3 totals 13 residues. V lost 7 bases, J lost 2 bases, and 1 base stayed unmatched. The CDR3 spells CASGTGDTDTQYF. The CDR3 DNA reads as TGTGCCAGCGGGACAGGGGACACAGATACGCAGTATTTT.

The V gene is TRBV2, the J gene TRBJ2-2; 11 bases line up with TRBD2. Germline CDR1 is SNHLY and CDR2 is FYNNEI. Trimming cost V 0 bases and J 3 bases; bases outside gene matches: 15. The CDR3 extends over 21 amino acids. CDR3 residues: CASSEASGRALGSFDTGELFF. The CDR3 DNA follows: TGTGCCAGCAGTGAAGCTAGCGGGAGGGCCTTGGGGTCGTTCGACACCGGGGAGCTGTTTTTT. Together with reference TRBV2 and TRBJ2-2, the CDR3 gives the full variable domain: EPEVTQTPSHQVTQMGQEVILRCVPISNHLYFYWYRQILGQKVEFLVSFYNNEISEKSEIFDDQFSVERPDGSNFTLKIRSTKLEDSAMYFCASSEASGRALGSFDTGELFFGEGSRLTVL.

CDR3 nucleotides: TGTGCCAGCAGGGGGACGGACAGCTCCTATAATTCACCCCTCCACTTT. Its protein product is CASRGTDSSYNSPLHF. The J gene is TRBJ1-6, the V gene TRBV2; a possible D gene is TRBD1 (6 bases). Trimming pared 6 bases from V and 0 bases from J, leaving 12 bases between. The CDR3 spans 16 residues. CDR1 and CDR2 (germline): SNHLY, FYNNEI.

The chain couples TRBV20-1 to TRBJ1-6, with 7 bases fitting TRBD1. Looked up from germline, CDR1 is DFQATT and CDR2 is SNEGSKA (reference sequence). Losses at the gene ends were 3 bases for V and 10 bases for J; bases not matched to a gene: 9. CDR3 length equals 14 residues. CDR3 nucleotide sequence: TGCAGTGCTAGTGAGACAGGGAACGGATCACCCCTCCACTTT. This codes for CSASETGNGSPLHF.

The V gene is TRBV5-4, the J gene TRBJ2-2; TRBD2 matches 8 bases. Germline V gene data show CDR1 as SGHNT and CDR2 as YYREEE (reference sequence). The length of the CDR3 is 19 residues. After removal of 3 bases from V and 3 bases from J, the junction contained 16 bases not matched to a gene. This chain's CDR3 is CASSSDTGGPRSYTGELFF. For the CDR3, the DNA is TGTGCCAGCAGCTCCGACACGGGGGGGCCTAGATCGTACACCGGGGAGCTGTTTTTT.

This clone came up a few times. The chain joins TRBV7-2 to TRBJ2-7, with D possibly matching TRBD2 (5 bases). This CDR3 has 13 amino acids. V gave up 2 bases and J gave up 7 bases, with 12 bases separating them. Per the germline V gene, CDR1 is SGHTA and CDR2 is FQGNSA. The CDR3 nucleotides read TGTGCCAGCAGCTTAAGTGAGGGAAGGGAGCAGTACTTC. Its translation: CASSLSEGREQYF.